Each of the 22 T cell receptor beta chains below was sequenced from the same sample in a study of Graves' ophthalmopathy and Graves' hyperthyroidism. Amplification of TCR beta CDR3 regions used RNA transcripts. HTBI primers were employed in first-round RT-PCR, then a second-round multiplex PCR followed. TCRdb passed the multiplex PCR reads through MiXCR, listing each CDR3 protein once. The sample yields 200,000 to 250,000 distinct CDR3 sequences, 20% to 25% seen once. Sequencing was performed on peripheral blood. These receptors all stem from a woman in her 50s with Graves' ophthalmopathy.

The chain has TRBV9 and TRBJ1-3; the D is unclear. CDR3 length: 16 residues. The ends were cut back, 2 bases at V and 3 bases at J, with 15 bases in the middle. Germline V gives CDR1 SGDLS, CDR2 YYNGEE. The DNA of the CDR3 is TGTGCCAGCAGCGTGGTTGACAAAGGAATTGGAAACACCATATATTTT. Protein: CASSVVDKGIGNTIYF.

The chain is built from TRBV6-2 or TRBV6-3 and TRBJ1-2; D might be TRBD1 (5 bases). The length of the CDR3 is 13 residues. Trimming removed 7 bases from V and 2 bases from J, with 11 bases in between. Germline lookup yields CDR1 MNHEY and CDR2 SVGEGT. The DNA of the CDR3 is TGTGCCAGCAAGGGGAGTTCGAACTATGGCTACACCTTC. It codes for CASKGSSNYGYTF.

This clonotype was seen repeatedly, ten times or more. The chain carries TRBV20-1 and TRBJ1-1, with unresolved D. The CDR3 is 18 residues long. V was trimmed by 0 bases and J by 0 bases, leaving 20 bases between them. Germline CDR1 is DFQATT and CDR2 is SNEGSKA (reference sequence). The CDR3 DNA reads TGCAGTGCTAGAGATAATGGACGTGTCACGATACTGAACACTGAAGCTTTCTTT. It translates to CSARDNGRVTILNTEAFF.

The chain has TRBV11-2 and TRBJ2-7, with 12 bases that match TRBD1. V lost 0 bases and J lost 5; bases outside the gene matches: 5. The CDR3 extends over 16 amino acids. Germline assignment: CDR1 SGHAT and CDR2 FQNNGV. CDR3: CASSLDWGQGADEQYF. The CDR3 bases are TGTGCCAGCAGCTTAGATTGGGGACAGGGGGCTGACGAGCAGTACTTC.

This clonotype has just a few counts. The chain employs TRBV28 and TRBJ2-5, with TRBD1 matching 10 bases. The CDR3 runs 17 residues. Unmatched junction bases numbered 14, after V lost 8 bases and J lost 2 bases. The germline V gene has CDR1 MDHEN and CDR2 SYDVKM. The chain's CDR3 is CASLPPAGQGRQETQYF. Here the CDR3 DNA reads TGTGCCAGCCTCCCCCCAGCGGGACAGGGGCGACAAGAGACCCAGTACTTC.

The J gene is TRBJ2-7, the V gene TRBV5-1; a possible D gene is TRBD2 (6 bases). V lost 3 bases to trimming and J lost 3 bases, with 10 bases between them. In germline, CDR1 is SGHRS, CDR2 YFSETQ. This CDR3 is built from 13 residues. For the CDR3, the DNA is TGCGCCAGCAGCTCGGGACTTCACTACGAGCAGTACTTC. The encoded protein is CASSSGLHYEQYF.

This clonotype was seen repeatedly, ten times or more. The rearrangement uses TRBV12-3 or TRBV12-4 and TRBJ1-2; tentatively, D is TRBD1 (6 bases). The CDR3 runs to 15 residues. V lost 7 bases and J 5 bases, leaving 20 bases between the germline ends. CDR3 coding DNA: TGTGCCAGCACTCGACAGGCGGGGTCGGGGTATGGCTACACCTTC. This gives the protein CASTRQAGSGYGYTF.

This clonotype appeared many times. The V call is TRBV28, the J call TRBJ2-4; weak D call: TRBD1 (5 bases). The length of the CDR3 is 14 residues. CDR1 MDHEN and CDR2 SYDVKM come from the germline V gene. The V gene lost 2 bases and the J gene lost 0 bases, with 5 bases spanning the gap. The CDR3 coding sequence is TGTGCCAGCAGTTTAACAGGAGCCAAAAACATTCAGTACTTC. Protein product: CASSLTGAKNIQYF.

The chain uses TRBV28 and TRBJ1-6, with D unclear. V lost 1 base and J lost 18, with 16 bases in between. Germline V gene sequence: CDR1 MDHEN, CDR2 SYDVKM. CDR3 length: 13 amino acids. The CDR3 DNA reads TGTGCCAGCAGTTTATTTTCGGCAGGACCGGGCCACTTT. It encodes CASSLFSAGPGHF.

This clonotype was seen many times. This chain uses TRBV20-1 with TRBJ2-7, with 11 bases matching TRBD1. CDR3 length equals 14 residues. In germline, CDR1 is DFQATT, CDR2 SNEGSKA (reference sequence). V was clipped by 2 bases and J by 3 bases; unmatched bases: 3. This chain's CDR3 is CSARPGTGGYEQYF. CDR3 bases: TGCAGTGCTAGACCAGGGACAGGGGGCTACGAGCAGTACTTC.

CDR3 coding DNA: TGTGCCAGCAGCCCCCTCGGAAGCATTCAGTACTTC. This sequence encodes CASSPLGSIQYF. V usage is TRBV6-2 or TRBV6-3 and J usage is TRBJ2-4; D call uncertain. CDR1 is MNHEY, CDR2 SVGEGT, per germline. CDR3 length: 12 amino acids. V lost 6 bases and J 9 bases, leaving 12 bases between the germline ends.

The chain is built from TRBV6-5 and TRBJ1-3; 7 nucleotides line up with TRBD1. V shed 0 bases, J shed 2 bases, and the junction held 1 base outside the gene matches. Germline V gene lookup returns CDR1 MNHEY and CDR2 SVGAGI. The CDR3 is 15 amino acids. As DNA, the CDR3 is TGTGCCAGCAGTTACTCGACAGGGCCTGGAAACACCATATATTTT. Translated, it gives CASSYSTGPGNTIYF.

J is TRBJ1-5 and V is TRBV3-1, with 10 positions matching TRBD1. The germline V gene encodes CDR1 LGHDT and CDR2 YNNKEL (reference sequence). V was pared by 4 bases and J by 6 bases, with 9 bases of the junction left unmatched. CDR3 length: 16 residues. CDR3 residues: CASSRTTGGAGQPQHF. CDR3 in DNA: TGTGCCAGCAGCCGGACGACAGGGGGCGCGGGTCAGCCCCAGCATTTT.

The chain uses TRBV6-1 and TRBJ1-2; TRBD1 agrees at 10 bases. Unmatched junction bases numbered 9, after V lost 5 bases and J lost 3 bases. This CDR3 has 16 amino acids. CDR1 is MNHNS and CDR2 is SASEGT in the germline V gene. The CDR3 here is CASSPADRGQDYGYTF. Written as DNA, the CDR3 is TGTGCCAGCAGTCCAGCCGACAGGGGGCAGGACTATGGCTACACCTTC.

This clonotype was recorded at least ten times. The chain joins TRBV11-2 to TRBJ2-7, with a tentative D call TRBD1 (6 bases). V was pared by 5 bases and J by 3 bases, with 14 bases between. The CDR3 length is 14 residues. CDR1 is SGHAT, CDR2 FQNNGV, per germline. The CDR3 coding sequence is TGTGCCAGCAGCCCCCAGGGGATTCTCTACGAGCAGTACTTC. Protein product: CASSPQGILYEQYF.

At least ten counts were recorded for this clonotype. The chain recombines TRBV19 with TRBJ1-5, with 9 bases that match TRBD1. The CDR3 sequence is 17 residues long. Germline-derived CDR1 and CDR2 are LNHDA and SQIVND (reference sequence). The ends lost 5 bases at V and 1 base at J; junction bases unmatched: 9. The CDR3 bases are TGTGCCAGTAGTGCCCAGACAGGGGGAGGCAGCAATCAGCCCCAGCATTTT. This gives the protein CASSAQTGGGSNQPQHF.

Ten or more counts support this clonotype. This chain connects TRBV20-1 to TRBJ2-7; 7 nucleotides line up with TRBD1. Germline V gene lookup returns CDR1 DFQATT and CDR2 SNEGSKA (reference sequence). V dropped 5 bases and J dropped 0; count of bases not matched to a gene: 7. The CDR3 is 14 residues long. The CDR3 protein is CSARTGLSSYEQYF. The CDR3 DNA reads TGCAGTGCTCGGACAGGCCTAAGCTCCTACGAGCAGTACTTC.

The chain is built from TRBV20-1 and TRBJ2-5; 11 nucleotides line up with TRBD2. CDR1 is DFQATT and CDR2 is SNEGSKA in the germline V gene (reference sequence). This CDR3 region has 14 residues. Trimming at V came to 2 bases and at J to 3 bases, leaving 2 bases not matched to a gene. In DNA, the CDR3 is TGCAGTGCTAGAAGGGGACTAGCGGAAGAGACCCAGTACTTC. This encodes CSARRGLAEETQYF.

This clonotype was seen ten or more times. The chain is built from TRBV20-1 and TRBJ2-7; the match to TRBD2 covers 13 bases. CDR3 length: 13 amino acids. The germline gives CDR1 DFQATT, CDR2 SNEGSKA (reference sequence). Germline trimming cut 1 base from V and 9 bases from J; bases unmatched to any gene: 3. The CDR3 sequence is CSARAGTSGVQYF. The CDR3 nucleotides read TGCAGTGCTAGAGCCGGGACTAGCGGGGTGCAGTACTTC.

V is TRBV29-1 and J is TRBJ2-7; D is unresolved. Germline CDR1 SQVTM, CDR2 ANQGSEA. The germline V and J ends were trimmed by 2 bases and 1 base, with 9 bases remaining between them. This CDR3 region has 13 residues. CDR3 residues: CSVELTPSYEQYF. The CDR3, as DNA: TGCAGCGTTGAACTCACCCCTTCCTACGAGCAGTACTTC.

This clonotype appeared a few times. The rearrangement joins TRBV2 to TRBJ2-2; 10 bases line up with TRBD2. Losses at the gene ends were 7 bases for V and 7 bases for J; bases not matched to a gene: 6. The CDR3 totals 14 residues. The V gene's germline CDR1 is SNHLY and CDR2 FYNNEI. CDR3: CASILAGAVGELFF. As DNA, the CDR3 is TGTGCCAGCATCCTAGCGGGAGCGGTCGGGGAGCTGTTTTTT.

The gene calls are TRBV28 and TRBJ1-1; D not resolved. Germline assignment: CDR1 MDHEN and CDR2 SYDVKM. Trimming took 2 bases from V and 9 from J, leaving 10 bases between them. This CDR3 comprises 12 residues. CDR3 sequence: CASSLIQAKAFF. CDR3 nucleotide sequence: TGTGCCAGCAGTTTAATCCAAGCCAAAGCTTTCTTT.